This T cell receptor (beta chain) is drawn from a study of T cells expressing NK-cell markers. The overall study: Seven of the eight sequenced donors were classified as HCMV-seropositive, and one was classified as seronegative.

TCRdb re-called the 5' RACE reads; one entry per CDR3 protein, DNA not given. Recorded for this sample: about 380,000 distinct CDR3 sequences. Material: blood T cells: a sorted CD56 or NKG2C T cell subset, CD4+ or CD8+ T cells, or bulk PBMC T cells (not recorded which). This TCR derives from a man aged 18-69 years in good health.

Here the CDR3 reads CASSQGPNTQYF. V gene TRBV3-1 combines with J gene TRBJ2-3. The CDR3 covers 12 residues. Looked up from germline, CDR1 is LGHDT and CDR2 is YNNKEL (reference sequence).